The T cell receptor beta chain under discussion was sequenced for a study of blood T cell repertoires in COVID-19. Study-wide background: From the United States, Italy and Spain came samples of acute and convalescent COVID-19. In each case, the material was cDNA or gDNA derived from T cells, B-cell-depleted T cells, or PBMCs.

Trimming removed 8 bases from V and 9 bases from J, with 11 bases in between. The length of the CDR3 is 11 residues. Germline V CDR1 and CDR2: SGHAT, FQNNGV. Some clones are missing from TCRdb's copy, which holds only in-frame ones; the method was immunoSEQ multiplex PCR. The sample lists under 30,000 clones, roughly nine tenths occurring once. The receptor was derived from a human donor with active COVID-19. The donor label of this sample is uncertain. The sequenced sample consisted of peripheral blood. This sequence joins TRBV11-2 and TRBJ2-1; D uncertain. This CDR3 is CASELNGEQFF. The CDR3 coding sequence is TGTGCCAGCGAGCTTAACGGTGAGCAGTTCTTC.